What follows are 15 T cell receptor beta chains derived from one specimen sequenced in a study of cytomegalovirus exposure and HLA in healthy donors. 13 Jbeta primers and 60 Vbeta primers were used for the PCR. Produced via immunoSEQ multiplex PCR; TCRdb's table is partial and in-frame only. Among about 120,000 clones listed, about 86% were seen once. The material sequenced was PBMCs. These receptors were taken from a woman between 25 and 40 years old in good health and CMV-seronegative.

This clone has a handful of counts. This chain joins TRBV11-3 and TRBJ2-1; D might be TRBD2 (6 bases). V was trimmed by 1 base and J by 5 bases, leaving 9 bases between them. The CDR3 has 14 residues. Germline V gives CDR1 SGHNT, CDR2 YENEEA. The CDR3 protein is CASSLAGLNNEQFF. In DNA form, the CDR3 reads TGTGCCAGCAGCTTAGCGGGACTCAACAATGAGCAGTTCTTC.

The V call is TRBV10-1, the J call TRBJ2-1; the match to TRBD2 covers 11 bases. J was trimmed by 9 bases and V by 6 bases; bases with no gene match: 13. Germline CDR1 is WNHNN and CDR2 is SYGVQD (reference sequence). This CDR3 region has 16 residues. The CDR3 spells CASSALTSGSLAEQFF. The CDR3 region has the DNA TGCGCCAGCAGCGCACTTACTAGCGGGAGTCTCGCTGAGCAGTTCTTC.

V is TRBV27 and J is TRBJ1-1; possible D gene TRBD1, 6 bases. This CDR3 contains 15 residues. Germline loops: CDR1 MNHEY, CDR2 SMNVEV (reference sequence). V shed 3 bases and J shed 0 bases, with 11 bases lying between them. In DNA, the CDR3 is TGTGCCAGCAGTTTGGCCGGGACACTGAACACTGAAGCTTTCTTT. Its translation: CASSLAGTLNTEAFF.

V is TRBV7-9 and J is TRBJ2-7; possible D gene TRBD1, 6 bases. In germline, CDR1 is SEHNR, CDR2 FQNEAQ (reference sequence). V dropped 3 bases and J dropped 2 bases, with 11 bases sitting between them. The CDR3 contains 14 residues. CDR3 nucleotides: TGTGCCAGCAGCTTTGACAGGCTTACCTACGAGCAGTACTTC. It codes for CASSFDRLTYEQYF.

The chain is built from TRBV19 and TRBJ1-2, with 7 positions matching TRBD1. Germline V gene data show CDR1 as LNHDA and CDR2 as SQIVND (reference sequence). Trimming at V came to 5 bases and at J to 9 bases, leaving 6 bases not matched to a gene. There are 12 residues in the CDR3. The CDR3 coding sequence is TGTGCCAGTAGTCCGACAGGGAACCGCTACACCTTC. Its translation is CASSPTGNRYTF.

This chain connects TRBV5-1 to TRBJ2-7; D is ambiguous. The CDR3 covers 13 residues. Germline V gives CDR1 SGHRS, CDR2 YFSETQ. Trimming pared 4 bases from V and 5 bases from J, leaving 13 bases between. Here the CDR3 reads CASSDSLTDEQYF. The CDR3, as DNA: TGCGCCAGCAGCGATAGTCTCACAGACGAGCAGTACTTC.

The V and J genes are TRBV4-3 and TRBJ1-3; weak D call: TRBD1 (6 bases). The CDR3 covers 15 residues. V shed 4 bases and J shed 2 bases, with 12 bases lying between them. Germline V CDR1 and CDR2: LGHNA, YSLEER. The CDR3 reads CASSPQQGAGNTIYF. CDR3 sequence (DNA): TGCGCCAGCAGCCCGCAACAGGGAGCTGGAAACACCATATATTTT.

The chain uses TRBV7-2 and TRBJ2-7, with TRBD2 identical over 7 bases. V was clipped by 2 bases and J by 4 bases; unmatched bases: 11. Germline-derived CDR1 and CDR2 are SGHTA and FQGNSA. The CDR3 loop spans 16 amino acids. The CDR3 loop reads CASSLRGGAGAYEQYF. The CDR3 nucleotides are TGTGCCAGCAGCTTAAGGGGAGGGGCGGGAGCGTACGAGCAGTACTTC. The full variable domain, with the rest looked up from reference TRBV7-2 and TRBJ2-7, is GAGVSQSPSNKVTEKGKDVELRCDPISGHTALYWYRQSLGQGLEFLIYFQGNSAPDKSGLPSDRFSAERTGGSVSTLTIQRTQQEDSAVYLCASSLRGGAGAYEQYFGPGTRLTVT.

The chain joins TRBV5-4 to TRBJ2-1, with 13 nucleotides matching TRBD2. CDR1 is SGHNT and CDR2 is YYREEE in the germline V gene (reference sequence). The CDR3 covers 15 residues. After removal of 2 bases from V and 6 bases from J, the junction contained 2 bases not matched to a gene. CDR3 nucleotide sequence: TGTGCCAGCAGCTTAACTAGCGGGAGGGCCAATGAGCAGTTCTTC. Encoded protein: CASSLTSGRANEQFF.

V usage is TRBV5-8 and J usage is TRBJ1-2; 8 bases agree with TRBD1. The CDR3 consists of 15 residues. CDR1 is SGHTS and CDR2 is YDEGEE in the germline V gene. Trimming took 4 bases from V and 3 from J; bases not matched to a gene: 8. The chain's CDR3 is CASSGGTGWDYGYTF. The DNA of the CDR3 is TGTGCCAGCAGCGGGGGGACAGGTTGGGACTATGGCTACACCTTC.

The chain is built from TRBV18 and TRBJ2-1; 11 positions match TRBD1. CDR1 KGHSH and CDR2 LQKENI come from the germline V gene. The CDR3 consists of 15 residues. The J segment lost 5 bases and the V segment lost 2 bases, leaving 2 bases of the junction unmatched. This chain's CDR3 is CASSPGTGGHNEQFF. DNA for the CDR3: TGTGCCAGCTCACCAGGGACAGGGGGTCACAATGAGCAGTTCTTC.

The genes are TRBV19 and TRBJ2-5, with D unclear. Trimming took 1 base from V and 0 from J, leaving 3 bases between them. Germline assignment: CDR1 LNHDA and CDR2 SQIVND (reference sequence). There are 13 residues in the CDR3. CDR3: CASSIADQETQYF. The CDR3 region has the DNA TGTGCCAGTAGTATAGCGGACCAAGAGACCCAGTACTTC.

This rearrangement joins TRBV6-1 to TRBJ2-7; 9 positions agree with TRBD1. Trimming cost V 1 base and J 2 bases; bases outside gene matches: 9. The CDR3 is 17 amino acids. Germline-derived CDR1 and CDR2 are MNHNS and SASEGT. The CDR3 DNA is TGTGCCAGCAGTGAAGGGTATTTCGGACAGGGGACCTACGAGCAGTACTTC. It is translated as CASSEGYFGQGTYEQYF.

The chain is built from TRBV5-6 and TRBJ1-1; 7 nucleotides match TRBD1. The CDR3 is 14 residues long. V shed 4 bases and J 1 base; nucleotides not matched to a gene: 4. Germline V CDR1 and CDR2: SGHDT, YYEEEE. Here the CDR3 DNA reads TGTGCCAGCAGCATGGGACAGTCGAACACTGAAGCTTTCTTT. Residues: CASSMGQSNTEAFF.

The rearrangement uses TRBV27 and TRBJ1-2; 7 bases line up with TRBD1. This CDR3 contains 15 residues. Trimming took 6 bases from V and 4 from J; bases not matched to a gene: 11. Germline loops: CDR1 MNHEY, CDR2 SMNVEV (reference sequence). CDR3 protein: CASRLRTTGIYGYTF. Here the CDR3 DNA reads TGTGCCAGCAGGCTCCGAACGACAGGGATCTATGGCTACACCTTC.